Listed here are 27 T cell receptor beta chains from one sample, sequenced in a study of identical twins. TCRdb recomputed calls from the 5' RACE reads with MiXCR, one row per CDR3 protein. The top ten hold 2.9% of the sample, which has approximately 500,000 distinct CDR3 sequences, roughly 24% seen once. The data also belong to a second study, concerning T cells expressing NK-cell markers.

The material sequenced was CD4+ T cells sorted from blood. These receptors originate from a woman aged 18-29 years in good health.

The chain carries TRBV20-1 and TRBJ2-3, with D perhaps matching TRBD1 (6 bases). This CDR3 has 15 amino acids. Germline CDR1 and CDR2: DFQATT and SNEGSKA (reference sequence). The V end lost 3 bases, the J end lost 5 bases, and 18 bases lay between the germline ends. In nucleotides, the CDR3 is TGCAGTGCTAGCTATAACAGGGAAGGGGGAGATACGCAGTATTTT. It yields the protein CSASYNREGGDTQYF.

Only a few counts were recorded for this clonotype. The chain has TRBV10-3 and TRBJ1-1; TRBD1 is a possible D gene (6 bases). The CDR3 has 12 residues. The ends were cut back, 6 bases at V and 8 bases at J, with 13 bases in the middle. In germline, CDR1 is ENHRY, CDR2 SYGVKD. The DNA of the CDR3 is TGTGCCATCAGATCTAACAGGGACGAAGCTTTCTTT. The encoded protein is CAIRSNRDEAFF.

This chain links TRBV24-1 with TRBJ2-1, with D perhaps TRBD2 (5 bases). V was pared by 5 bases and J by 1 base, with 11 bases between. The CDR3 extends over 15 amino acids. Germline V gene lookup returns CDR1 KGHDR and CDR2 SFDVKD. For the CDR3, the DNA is TGTGCCACCAGTGGTGGCGGGTATTCCTACAATGAGCAGTTCTTC. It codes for CATSGGGYSYNEQFF.

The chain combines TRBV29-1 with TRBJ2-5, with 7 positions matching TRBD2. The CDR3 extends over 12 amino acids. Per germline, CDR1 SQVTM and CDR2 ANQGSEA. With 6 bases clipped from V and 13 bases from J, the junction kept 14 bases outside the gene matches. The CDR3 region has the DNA TGCAGCGTCCAAAGCATAGGCGGGAGAGGGTACTTC. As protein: CSVQSIGGRGYF.

The CDR3 DNA reads as TGTGCCAGCAGTTACCGTAGCGGGGCGGTCTACGAGCAGTACTTC. Protein sequence: CASSYRSGAVYEQYF. The J gene is TRBJ2-7, the V gene TRBV6-2 or TRBV6-3; the match to TRBD2 covers 8 bases. The CDR3 loop spans 15 amino acids. Trimming cost V 2 bases and J 3 bases; bases outside gene matches: 6. Germline-derived CDR1 and CDR2 are MNHEY and SVGEGT.

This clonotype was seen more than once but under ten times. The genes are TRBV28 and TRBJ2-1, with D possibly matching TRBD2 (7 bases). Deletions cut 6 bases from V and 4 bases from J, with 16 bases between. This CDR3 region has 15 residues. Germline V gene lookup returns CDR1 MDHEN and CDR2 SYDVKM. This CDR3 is CASRRGGADYNEQFF. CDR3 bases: TGTGCCAGCAGACGTGGGGGGGCGGATTACAATGAGCAGTTCTTC.

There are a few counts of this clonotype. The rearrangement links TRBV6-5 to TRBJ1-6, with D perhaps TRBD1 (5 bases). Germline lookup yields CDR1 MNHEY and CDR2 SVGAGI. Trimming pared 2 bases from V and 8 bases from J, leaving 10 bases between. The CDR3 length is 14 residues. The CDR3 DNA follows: TGTGCCAGCAGTTACGCCAGGGATGATTCACCCCTCCACTTT. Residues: CASSYARDDSPLHF.

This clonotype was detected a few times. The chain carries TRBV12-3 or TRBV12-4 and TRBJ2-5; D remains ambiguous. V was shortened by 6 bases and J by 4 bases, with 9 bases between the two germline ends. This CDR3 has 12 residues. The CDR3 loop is CASRVWGETQYF. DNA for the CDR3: TGTGCCAGCAGGGTCTGGGGAGAGACCCAGTACTTC.

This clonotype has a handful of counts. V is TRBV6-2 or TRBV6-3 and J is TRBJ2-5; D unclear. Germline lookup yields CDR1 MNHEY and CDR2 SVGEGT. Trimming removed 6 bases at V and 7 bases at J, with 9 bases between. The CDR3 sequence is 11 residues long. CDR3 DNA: TGTGCCAGCAGGAAAAGTAGGACCCAGTACTTC. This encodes CASRKSRTQYF.

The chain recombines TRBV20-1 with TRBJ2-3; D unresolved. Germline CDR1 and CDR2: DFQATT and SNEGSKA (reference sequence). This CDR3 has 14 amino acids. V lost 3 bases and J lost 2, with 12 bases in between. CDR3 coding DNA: TGCAGTGCTAGTCACGGCTTAGCCACAGATACGCAGTATTTT. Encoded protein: CSASHGLATDTQYF.

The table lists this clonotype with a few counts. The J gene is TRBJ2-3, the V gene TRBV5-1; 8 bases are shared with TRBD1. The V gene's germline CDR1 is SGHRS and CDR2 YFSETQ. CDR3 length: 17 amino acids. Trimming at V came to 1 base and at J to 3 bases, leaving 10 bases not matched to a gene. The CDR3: CASSLLFRQGQTDTQYF. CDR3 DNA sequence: TGCGCCAGCAGCTTGCTATTTAGACAGGGGCAGACAGATACGCAGTATTTT. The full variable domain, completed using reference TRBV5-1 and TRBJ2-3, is KAGVTQTPRYLIKTRGQQVTLSCSPISGHRSVSWYQQTPGQGLQFLFEYFSETQRNKGNFPGRFSGRQFSNSRSEMNVSTLELGDSALYLCASSLLFRQGQTDTQYFGPGTRLTVL.

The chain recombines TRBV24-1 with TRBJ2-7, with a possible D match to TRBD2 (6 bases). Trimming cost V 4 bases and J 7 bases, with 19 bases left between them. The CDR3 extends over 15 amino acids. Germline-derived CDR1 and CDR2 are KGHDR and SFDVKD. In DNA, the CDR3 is TGTGCCACCAGTGAGCCGGGACTGGCTTTTGGAGAGCAGTACTTC. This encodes CATSEPGLAFGEQYF.

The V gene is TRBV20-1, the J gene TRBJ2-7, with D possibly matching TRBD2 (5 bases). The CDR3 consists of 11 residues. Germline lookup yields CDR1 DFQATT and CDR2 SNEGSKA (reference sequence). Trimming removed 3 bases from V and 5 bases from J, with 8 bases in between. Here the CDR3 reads CSASRADEQYF. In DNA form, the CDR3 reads TGCAGTGCTAGTAGAGCGGACGAGCAGTACTTC.

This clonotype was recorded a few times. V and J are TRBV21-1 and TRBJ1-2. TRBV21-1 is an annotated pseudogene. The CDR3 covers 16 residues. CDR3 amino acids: CASSKEEKGMNYGYTF. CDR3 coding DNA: TGTGCCAGCAGCAAAGAGGAAAAGGGAATGAACTATGGCTACACCTTC.

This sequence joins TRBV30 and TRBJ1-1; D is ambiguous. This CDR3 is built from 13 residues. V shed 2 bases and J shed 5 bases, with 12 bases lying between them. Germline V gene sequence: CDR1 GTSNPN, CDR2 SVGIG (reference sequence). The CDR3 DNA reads TGTGCCTGGAGTCTGGGTTCGGGGACTGAAGCTTTCTTT. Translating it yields CAWSLGSGTEAFF.

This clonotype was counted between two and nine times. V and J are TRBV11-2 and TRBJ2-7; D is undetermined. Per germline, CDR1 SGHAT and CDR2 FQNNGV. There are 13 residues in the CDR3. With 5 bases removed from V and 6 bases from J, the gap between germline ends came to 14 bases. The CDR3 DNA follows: TGTGCCAGCAGCCGGACCTTTGTGGCCGAGCAGTACTTC. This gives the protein CASSRTFVAEQYF.

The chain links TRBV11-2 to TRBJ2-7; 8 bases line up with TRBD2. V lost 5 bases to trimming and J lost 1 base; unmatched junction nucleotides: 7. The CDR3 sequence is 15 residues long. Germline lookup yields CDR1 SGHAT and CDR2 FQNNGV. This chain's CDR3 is CASSTLSGKSYEQYF. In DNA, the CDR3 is TGTGCCAGCAGCACCCTTAGCGGGAAATCCTACGAGCAGTACTTC.

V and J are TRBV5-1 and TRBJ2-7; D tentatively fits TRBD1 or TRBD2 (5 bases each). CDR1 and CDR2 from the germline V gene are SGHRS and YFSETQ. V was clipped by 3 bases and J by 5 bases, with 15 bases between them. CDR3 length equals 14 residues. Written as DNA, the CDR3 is TGCGCCAGCAGCTCGGGGACCGGAGCCCACGAGCAGTACTTC. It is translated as CASSSGTGAHEQYF.

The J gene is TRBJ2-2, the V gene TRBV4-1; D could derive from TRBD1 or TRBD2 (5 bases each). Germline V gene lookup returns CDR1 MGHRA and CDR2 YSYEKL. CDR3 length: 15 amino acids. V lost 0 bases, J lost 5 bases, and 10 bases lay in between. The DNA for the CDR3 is TGCGCCAGCAGCCAAGAGGGGCGAGGGACCGGGGAGCTGTTTTTT. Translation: CASSQEGRGTGELFF.

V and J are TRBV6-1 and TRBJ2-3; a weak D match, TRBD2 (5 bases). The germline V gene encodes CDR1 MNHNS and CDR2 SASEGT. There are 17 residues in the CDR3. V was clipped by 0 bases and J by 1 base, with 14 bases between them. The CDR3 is CASSEARRGKGTDTQYF. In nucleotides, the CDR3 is TGTGCCAGCAGTGAAGCGCGTCGGGGTAAGGGCACAGATACGCAGTATTTT.

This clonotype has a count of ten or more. CDR3 in DNA: TGTGCCAGCAGGGGGACGGACTATGGCTACACCTTC. Its protein product is CASRGTDYGYTF. This chain connects TRBV6-6 to TRBJ1-2; TRBD1 is a possible D gene (5 bases). Germline V gene lookup returns CDR1 MNHNY and CDR2 SVGAGI (reference sequence). This CDR3 is 12 amino acids long. V was clipped by 6 bases and J by 3 bases, with 8 bases between them.

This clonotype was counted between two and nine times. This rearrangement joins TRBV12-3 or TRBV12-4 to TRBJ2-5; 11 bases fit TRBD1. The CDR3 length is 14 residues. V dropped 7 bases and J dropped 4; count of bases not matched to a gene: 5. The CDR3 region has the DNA TGTGCCAGCAATCGTGGACAGGGGGCAGAGACCCAGTACTTC. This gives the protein CASNRGQGAETQYF.

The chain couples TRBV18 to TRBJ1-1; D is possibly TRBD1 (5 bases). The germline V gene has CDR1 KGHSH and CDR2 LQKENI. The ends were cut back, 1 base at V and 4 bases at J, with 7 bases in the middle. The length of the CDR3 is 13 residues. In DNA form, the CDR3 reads TGTGCCAGCTCACCACAGGGGTTCACTGAAGCTTTCTTT. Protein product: CASSPQGFTEAFF.

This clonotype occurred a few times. CDR3 loop: CSARAPDRDTDTQYF. CDR3 in DNA: TGCAGTGCTAGAGCCCCGGACAGGGATACAGATACGCAGTATTTT. V usage is TRBV20-1 and J usage is TRBJ2-3, with 8 bases aligning to TRBD1. This CDR3 contains 15 residues. Germline CDR1 is DFQATT and CDR2 is SNEGSKA (reference sequence). Trimming removed 1 base from V and 3 bases from J; junction bases left unmatched: 6.

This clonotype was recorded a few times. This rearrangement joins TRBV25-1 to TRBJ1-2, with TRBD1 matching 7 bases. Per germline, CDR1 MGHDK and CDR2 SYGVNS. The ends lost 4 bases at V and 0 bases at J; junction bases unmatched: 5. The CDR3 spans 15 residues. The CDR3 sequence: CASSGLQGTNYGYTF. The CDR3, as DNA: TGTGCCAGCAGTGGCCTACAGGGGACTAACTATGGCTACACCTTC.

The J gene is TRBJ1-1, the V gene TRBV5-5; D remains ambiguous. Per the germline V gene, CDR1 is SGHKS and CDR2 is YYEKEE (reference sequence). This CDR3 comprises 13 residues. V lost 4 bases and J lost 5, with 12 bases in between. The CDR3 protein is CASSHYGVTEAFF. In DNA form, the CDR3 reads TGTGCCAGCAGCCACTACGGGGTAACTGAAGCTTTCTTT.

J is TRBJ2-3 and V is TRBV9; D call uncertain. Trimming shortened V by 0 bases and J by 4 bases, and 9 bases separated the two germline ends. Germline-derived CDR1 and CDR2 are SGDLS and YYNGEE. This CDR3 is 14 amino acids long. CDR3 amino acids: CASSVEALSDTQYF. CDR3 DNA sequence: TGTGCCAGCAGCGTAGAGGCCCTCTCAGATACGCAGTATTTT.